This TCR beta chain was profiled in a study of T cell clonality in common variable immunodeficiency. Sequencing was performed with immunoSEQ multiplex PCR; in TCRdb, only in-frame clones are kept and a portion is missing. There are around 40,000 clones in the sample, none observed a single time. This CDR3 comprises 15 residues. The V and J ends lost 0 bases and 3 bases respectively, with 12 bases between them. Germline CDR1 and CDR2: DFQATT and SNEGSKA (reference sequence). Most patients and controls had Caucasian heritage. Each donor provided about 5 to 8.5 ml of heparinized whole blood. The study, taken as a whole, reports: Fewer TCRbeta clones were shared among CVID subjects than controls. In common variable immunodeficiency, TCR beta chains reportedly carried fewer deletions and N-nucleotide insertions.

This clone was seen repeatedly, ten times or more. Antigen unknown. The read terminates 3 residues before the CDR3 end, so the remaining end is supplied by the germline J gene. The receptor was derived from a human donor with common variable immunodeficiency. V is TRBV20-1 and J is TRBJ1-5; tentatively, D is TRBD1 (5 bases). Sequencing input: peripheral blood mononuclear cells. CDR3 loop: CSARDLGPVNQPQHF. CDR3 DNA, as far as it was read: TGCAGTGCTAGAGATCTGGGGCCGGTCAATCAGCCC.